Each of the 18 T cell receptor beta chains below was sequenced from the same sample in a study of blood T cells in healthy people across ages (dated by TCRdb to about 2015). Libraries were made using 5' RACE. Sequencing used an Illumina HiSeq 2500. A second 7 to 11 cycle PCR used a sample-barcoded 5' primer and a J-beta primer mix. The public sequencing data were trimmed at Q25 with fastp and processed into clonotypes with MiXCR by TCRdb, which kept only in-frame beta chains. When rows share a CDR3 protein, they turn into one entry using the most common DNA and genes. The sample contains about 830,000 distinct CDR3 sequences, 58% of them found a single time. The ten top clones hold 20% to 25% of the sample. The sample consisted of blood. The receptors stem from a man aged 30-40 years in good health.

DNA for the CDR3: TGTGCCAGCAGTGGAGGCACTAGTTCCGGGGAGCTGTTTTTT. Its protein is CASSGGTSSGELFF. The chain uses TRBV6-1 and TRBJ2-2, with a weak D call TRBD2 (5 bases). Germline values: CDR1 MNHNS, CDR2 SASEGT. CDR3 length: 14 residues. Trimming took 4 bases from V and 6 from J, leaving 12 bases between them.

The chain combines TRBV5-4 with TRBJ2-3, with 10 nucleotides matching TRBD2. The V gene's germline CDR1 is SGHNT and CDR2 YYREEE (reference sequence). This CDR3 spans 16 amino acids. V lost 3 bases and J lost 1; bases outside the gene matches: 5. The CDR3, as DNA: TGTGCCAGCAGCTGGCTAGCGGGAGCGGGCACAGATACGCAGTATTTT. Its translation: CASSWLAGAGTDTQYF. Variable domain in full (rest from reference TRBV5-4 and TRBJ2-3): ETGVTQSPTHLIKTRGQQVTLRCSSQSGHNTVSWYQQALGQGPQFIFQYYREEENGRGNFPPRFSGLQFPNYSSELNVNALELDDSALYLCASSWLAGAGTDTQYFGPGTRLTVL.

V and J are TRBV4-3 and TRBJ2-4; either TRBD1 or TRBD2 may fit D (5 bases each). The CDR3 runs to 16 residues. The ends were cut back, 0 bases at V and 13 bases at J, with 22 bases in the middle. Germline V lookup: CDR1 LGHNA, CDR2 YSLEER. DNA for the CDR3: TGCGCCAGCAGCCAAGAACGCTGGGGGAGCTCCGACGAACAGTACTTC. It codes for CASSQERWGSSDEQYF.

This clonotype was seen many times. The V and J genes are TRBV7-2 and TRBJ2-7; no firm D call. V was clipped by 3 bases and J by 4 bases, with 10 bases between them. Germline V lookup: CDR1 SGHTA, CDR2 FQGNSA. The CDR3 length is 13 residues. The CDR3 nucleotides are TGTGCCAGCAGCTTGAGCCGGTTTTACGAGCAGTACTTC. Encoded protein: CASSLSRFYEQYF.

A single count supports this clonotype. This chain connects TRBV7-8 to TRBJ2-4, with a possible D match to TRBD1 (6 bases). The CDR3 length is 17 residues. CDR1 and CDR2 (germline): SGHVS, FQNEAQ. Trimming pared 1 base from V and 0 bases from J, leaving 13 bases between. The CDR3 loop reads CASSLGPGHLAKNIQYF. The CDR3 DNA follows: TGTGCCAGCAGCTTAGGTCCGGGACACTTAGCCAAAAACATTCAGTACTTC.

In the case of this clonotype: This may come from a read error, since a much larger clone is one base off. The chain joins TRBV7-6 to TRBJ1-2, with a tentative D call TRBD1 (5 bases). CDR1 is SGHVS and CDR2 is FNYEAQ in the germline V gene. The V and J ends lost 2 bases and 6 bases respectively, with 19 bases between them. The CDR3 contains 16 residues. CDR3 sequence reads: CASSLSGTALNDGYTF. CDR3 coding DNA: TGTGCCAGCAGCTTAAGCGGGACGGCTTTAAACGATGGCTACACCTTC.

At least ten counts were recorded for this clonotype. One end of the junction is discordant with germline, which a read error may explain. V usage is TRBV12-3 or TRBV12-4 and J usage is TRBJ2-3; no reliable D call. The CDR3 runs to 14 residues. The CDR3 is CASSFRDSTDTQYF. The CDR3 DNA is TGCGCCAGCAGCTTCAGAGATAGCACAGATACGCAGTATTTT.

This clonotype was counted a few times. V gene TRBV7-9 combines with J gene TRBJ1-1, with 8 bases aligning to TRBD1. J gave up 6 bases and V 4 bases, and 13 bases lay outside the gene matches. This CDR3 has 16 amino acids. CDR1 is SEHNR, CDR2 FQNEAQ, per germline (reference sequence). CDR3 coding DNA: TGTGCCAGCAGCTCATACTATGGACAGGGAACCCCTGAAGCTTTCTTT. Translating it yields CASSSYYGQGTPEAFF.

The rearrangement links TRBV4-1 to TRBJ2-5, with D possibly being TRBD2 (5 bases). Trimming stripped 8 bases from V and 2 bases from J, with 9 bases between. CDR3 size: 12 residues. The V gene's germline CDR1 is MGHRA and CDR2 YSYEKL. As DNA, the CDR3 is TGCGCCAGCCAAGGAGGACAAGAGACCCAGTACTTC. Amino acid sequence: CASQGGQETQYF.

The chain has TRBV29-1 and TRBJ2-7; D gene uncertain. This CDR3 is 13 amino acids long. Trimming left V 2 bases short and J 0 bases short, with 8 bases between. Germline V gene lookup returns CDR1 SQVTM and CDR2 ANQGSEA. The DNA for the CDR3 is TGCAGCGTTGAATCGGCGATCTCCTACGAGCAGTACTTC. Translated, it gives CSVESAISYEQYF.

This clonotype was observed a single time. The CDR3 coding sequence is TGTGCCAGCAGCTTAGCCGGGTGGCGAGTAGGAGAGACCCAGTACTTC. It translates to CASSLAGWRVGETQYF. V and J are TRBV7-6 and TRBJ2-5; D uncertain. V was trimmed by 0 bases and J by 4 bases, leaving 15 bases between them. From germline, CDR1 is SGHVS and CDR2 FNYEAQ. The CDR3 is 16 amino acids.

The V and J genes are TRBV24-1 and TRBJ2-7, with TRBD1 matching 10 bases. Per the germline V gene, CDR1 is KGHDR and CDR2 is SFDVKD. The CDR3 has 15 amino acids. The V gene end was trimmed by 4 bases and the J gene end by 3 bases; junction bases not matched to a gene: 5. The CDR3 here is CATSDTGTGVYEQYF. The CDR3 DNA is TGTGCCACCAGTGACACCGGGACAGGGGTCTACGAGCAGTACTTC.

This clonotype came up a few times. CDR3 in amino acids: CASRSWGSNSGANVLTF. The CDR3 bases are TGTGCCAGCAGATCCTGGGGAAGCAACTCTGGGGCCAACGTCCTGACTTTC. V gene TRBV7-2 combines with J gene TRBJ2-6; unclear D gene. The V end was cut by 6 bases, the J end by 0 bases, with 15 bases between. CDR3 size: 17 residues. Germline V gene lookup returns CDR1 SGHTA and CDR2 FQGNSA.

The CDR3 reads CSAPKPLVGDYEQYF. The CDR3 bases are TGCAGTGCTCCGAAACCCTTAGTTGGGGACTACGAGCAGTACTTC. This chain links TRBV20-1 with TRBJ2-4; no clear D. TRBJ2-7 matches the DNA end more closely, so the J call is doubtful. Per the germline V gene, CDR1 is DFQATT and CDR2 is SNEGSKA (reference sequence). The CDR3 sequence is 15 residues long.

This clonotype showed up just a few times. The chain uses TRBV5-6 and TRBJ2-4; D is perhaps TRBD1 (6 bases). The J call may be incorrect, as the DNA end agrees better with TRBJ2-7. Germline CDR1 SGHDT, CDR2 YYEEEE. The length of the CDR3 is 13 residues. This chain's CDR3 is CASSLRGFYEQYF. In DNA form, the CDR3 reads TGTGCCAGCAGCTTAAGGGGGTTCTACGAGCAGTACTTC.

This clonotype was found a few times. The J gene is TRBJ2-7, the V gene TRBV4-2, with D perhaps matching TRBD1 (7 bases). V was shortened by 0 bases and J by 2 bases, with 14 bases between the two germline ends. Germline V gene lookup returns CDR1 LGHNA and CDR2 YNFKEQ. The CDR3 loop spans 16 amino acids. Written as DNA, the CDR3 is TGTGCCAGCAGCCAAGATCTCCAGGGGGGCGCCTACGAGCAGTACTTC. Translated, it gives CASSQDLQGGAYEQYF.

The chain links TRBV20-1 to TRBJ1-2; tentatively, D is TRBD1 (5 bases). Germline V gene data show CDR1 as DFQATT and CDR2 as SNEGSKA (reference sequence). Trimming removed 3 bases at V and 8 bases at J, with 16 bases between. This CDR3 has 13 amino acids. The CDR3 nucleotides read TGCAGTGCTAGTGACGGACACGCGGCGGGCTACACCTTC. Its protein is CSASDGHAAGYTF.

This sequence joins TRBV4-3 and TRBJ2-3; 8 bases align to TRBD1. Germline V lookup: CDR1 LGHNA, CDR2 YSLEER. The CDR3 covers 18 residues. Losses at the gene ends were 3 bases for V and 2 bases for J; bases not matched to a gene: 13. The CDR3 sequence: CASSQGGALDRDTDTQYF. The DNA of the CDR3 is TGCGCCAGCAGCCAGGGGGGAGCGCTGGACAGGGACACAGATACGCAGTATTTT.